This entry lists 23 T cell receptor beta chains sequenced from one sample in a study of shared clonotypes between healthy human individuals. The table came from immunoSEQ multiplex PCR; TCRdb's copy has only in-frame clones and leaves some out. The sample carries roughly 2.1 million clones, roughly 91% recorded once. CD45RO negativity and positive selection for CCR7 defined naive CD8 cells, a population that excluded terminally differentiated effector memory CD45RA+ cells. The sequenced material came from naive CD8+ T cells from PBMCs. The source of these receptors is a young man in good health. Some clones in this sample may be carry-over from other donors' samples.

The chain links TRBV4-1 to TRBJ1-1; possibly TRBD1 for D (5 bases). The V end lost 4 bases, the J end lost 1 base, and 13 bases lay between the germline ends. The V gene's germline CDR1 is MGHRA and CDR2 YSYEKL. The CDR3 has 15 amino acids. Here the CDR3 reads CASSPREGKNTEAFF. CDR3 DNA sequence: TGCGCCAGCAGCCCCAGAGAGGGGAAGAACACTGAAGCTTTCTTT.

In its sample, this clone was seen once. V usage is TRBV19 and J usage is TRBJ2-7; 9 bases are a match to TRBD1. The CDR3 totals 14 residues. Losses at the gene ends were 3 bases for V and 6 bases for J; bases not matched to a gene: 6. Germline V gives CDR1 LNHDA, CDR2 SQIVND (reference sequence). In DNA, the CDR3 is TGTGCCAGTAGTATCCGGGACAGGGCTGGCGAGCAGTACTTC. This codes for CASSIRDRAGEQYF.

The chain is built from TRBV5-4 and TRBJ2-7; D assignment may be TRBD1 or TRBD2 (5 bases each). V was shortened by 4 bases and J by 4 bases, with 18 bases between the two germline ends. The CDR3 covers 15 residues. CDR1 is SGHNT, CDR2 YYREEE, per germline (reference sequence). The CDR3 sequence: CASSPGQGVGYEQYF. The CDR3 DNA reads as TGTGCCAGCAGCCCGGGGCAGGGAGTGGGGTACGAGCAGTACTTC.

The CDR3 reads CASSLGQGGRVELFF. CDR3 DNA sequence: TGTGCCAGCAGTTTAGGGCAGGGGGGTCGGGTAGAACTGTTTTTT. The chain links TRBV28 to TRBJ1-4, with 7 bases fitting TRBD1. The CDR3 length is 15 residues. Germline CDR1 and CDR2: MDHEN and SYDVKM. Trimming cost V 2 bases and J 12 bases; bases outside gene matches: 12.

This clone was seen a single time. The chain is built from TRBV4-1 and TRBJ2-2; 7 nucleotides match TRBD1. The CDR3 is 15 amino acids. Looked up from germline, CDR1 is MGHRA and CDR2 is YSYEKL. Trimming removed 7 bases from V and 6 bases from J; junction bases left unmatched: 11. In nucleotides, the CDR3 is TGCGCCAGCAATCTTAAGGGGGCTGGGGCCGGGGAGCTGTTTTTT. Translating gives CASNLKGAGAGELFF.

This sequence joins TRBV9 and TRBJ1-2, with TRBD1 matching over 10 bases. The germline V gene encodes CDR1 SGDLS and CDR2 YYNGEE. The length of the CDR3 is 15 residues. J lost 8 bases, V lost 0 bases, and 7 bases had no gene match. CDR3 bases: TGTGCCAGCAGCGTAGGCGGGACAGGGGACGGAGGCTACACCTTC. Protein: CASSVGGTGDGGYTF.

The chain carries TRBV12-5 and TRBJ1-1; D not resolved. The ends were cut back, 6 bases at V and 4 bases at J, with 15 bases in the middle. Per the germline V gene, CDR1 is LGHNT and CDR2 is FRNRAP. The CDR3 is made up of 14 amino acids. CDR3 DNA: TGTGCTAGTGGCTACGGAAATCGCGGCACTGAAGCTTTCTTT. This encodes CASGYGNRGTEAFF.

The V and J genes are TRBV4-3 and TRBJ2-1; TRBD2 aligns across 7 bases. The CDR3 is made up of 15 amino acids. The V and J ends lost 4 bases and 1 base, in that order; junction bases with no gene match: 4. CDR1 and CDR2 (germline): LGHNA, YSLEER. The CDR3 nucleotides read TGCGCCAGCAGCCCCCGGGGGGAATCCTACAATGAGCAGTTCTTC. Translation: CASSPRGESYNEQFF.

The chain employs TRBV14 and TRBJ2-2; no definite D call. The CDR3 totals 17 residues. The V gene lost 5 bases and the J gene lost 4 bases, with 20 bases spanning the gap. From germline, CDR1 is SGHDN and CDR2 FVKESK. The CDR3 sequence is CASSRSRMGLGTGELFF. CDR3 nucleotide sequence: TGTGCCAGCAGCAGGAGCAGAATGGGCCTGGGCACCGGGGAGCTGTTTTTT. Combining the CDR3 with reference TRBV14 and TRBJ2-2 gives the whole variable domain EAGVTQFPSHSVIEKGQTVTLRCDPISGHDNLYWYRRVMGKEIKFLLHFVKESKQDESGMPNNRFLAERTGGTYSTLKVQPAELEDSGVYFCASSRSRMGLGTGELFFGEGSRLTVL.

This sequence joins TRBV4-1 and TRBJ2-7, with D maybe TRBD1 (5 bases). The CDR3 covers 14 residues. Germline lookup yields CDR1 MGHRA and CDR2 YSYEKL. V was pared by 4 bases and J by 2 bases, with 12 bases between. The CDR3 loop reads CASSLSRDAYEQYF. In DNA, the CDR3 is TGCGCCAGCAGCCTTAGCAGGGATGCCTACGAGCAGTACTTC.

The V and J genes are TRBV11-2 and TRBJ1-1; unclear D gene. The germline V gene has CDR1 SGHAT and CDR2 FQNNGV. V lost 3 bases to trimming and J lost 2 bases, with 13 bases between them. This CDR3 contains 15 residues. The CDR3: CASSLTRALNTEAFF. Written as DNA, the CDR3 is TGTGCCAGCAGCTTGACGAGGGCCTTAAACACTGAAGCTTTCTTT.

The chain uses TRBV27 and TRBJ2-1; possibly TRBD2 for D (6 bases). The CDR3 is made up of 16 amino acids. The V gene's germline CDR1 is MNHEY and CDR2 SMNVEV (reference sequence). V lost 6 bases to trimming and J lost 3 bases, with 18 bases between them. CDR3 region: CASRNTPGLDYNEQFF. DNA of the CDR3: TGTGCCAGCAGGAATACGCCGGGACTCGACTACAATGAGCAGTTCTTC.

In its sample, this clone was seen once. The V call is TRBV7-9, the J call TRBJ2-7, with 7 bases fitting TRBD1. J gave up 0 bases and V 5 bases, and 4 bases lay outside the gene matches. Germline V gives CDR1 SEHNR, CDR2 FQNEAQ (reference sequence). The CDR3 has 14 residues. CDR3 nucleotide sequence: TGTGCCAGCAGCATCAGGGGGTTCTCCTACGAGCAGTACTTC. This codes for CASSIRGFSYEQYF.

V usage is TRBV18 and J usage is TRBJ2-3, with 8 bases fitting TRBD1. The CDR3 runs 14 residues. V trimming: 3 bases; J trimming: 1 base; junction bases outside the gene matches: 0. CDR1 and CDR2 from the germline V gene are KGHSH and LQKENI. The CDR3 region has the DNA TGTGCCAGCTCACCGACAGGGGGCACAGATACGCAGTATTTT. It translates to CASSPTGGTDTQYF.

CDR3 bases: TGTGCCAGCAGCTTGGGACAGGATTGGGATCAGCCCCAGCATTTT. It specifies CASSLGQDWDQPQHF. The chain combines TRBV5-6 with TRBJ1-5; the D gene is possibly TRBD1 (6 bases). Trimming removed 0 bases at V and 5 bases at J, with 12 bases between. The CDR3 is 15 amino acids. Looked up from germline, CDR1 is SGHDT and CDR2 is YYEEEE.

This rearrangement joins TRBV27 to TRBJ1-4; D possibly corresponds to TRBD1 (6 bases). This CDR3 region has 17 residues. V lost 5 bases and J 5 bases, leaving 21 bases between the germline ends. Germline CDR1 is MNHEY and CDR2 is SMNVEV (reference sequence). The CDR3: CASSSWRGKEANEKLFF. As DNA, the CDR3 is TGTGCCAGCAGTAGTTGGAGGGGGAAGGAGGCAAATGAAAAACTGTTTTTT.

The V gene is TRBV2, the J gene TRBJ2-5; the D gene is possibly TRBD2 (6 bases). The V end was cut by 0 bases, the J end by 1 base, with 9 bases between. Germline V gene lookup returns CDR1 SNHLY and CDR2 FYNNEI. There are 15 residues in the CDR3. The chain's CDR3 is CASSEAMGGQETQYF. CDR3 DNA sequence: TGTGCCAGCAGTGAAGCGATGGGGGGCCAAGAGACCCAGTACTTC.

The chain couples TRBV2 to TRBJ2-7; D remains unclear. Germline CDR1 reads SNHLY; CDR2 reads FYNNEI. The CDR3 covers 16 residues. The germline V and J ends were trimmed by 1 base and 3 bases, with 16 bases remaining between them. CDR3 loop: CASSEVPAPAFYEQYF. The CDR3 DNA sequence: TGTGCCAGCAGTGAAGTTCCAGCGCCGGCTTTCTACGAGCAGTACTTC.

The V call is TRBV5-1, the J call TRBJ2-7; TRBD1 might be the D (5 bases). Per the germline V gene, CDR1 is SGHRS and CDR2 is YFSETQ. This CDR3 region has 14 residues. V lost 0 bases and J lost 6, with 13 bases in between. The CDR3 sequence: CASSLVNPGLEQYF. For the CDR3, the DNA is TGCGCCAGCAGCTTGGTTAACCCAGGGCTCGAGCAGTACTTC.

The chain carries TRBV5-6 and TRBJ2-2; the D is unclear. CDR3 size: 15 residues. V lost 0 bases and J lost 6, with 12 bases in between. Germline-derived CDR1 and CDR2 are SGHDT and YYEEEE. The CDR3 DNA reads TGTGCCAGCAGCTTGGCCGTGAAGTTTCCCGGGGAGCTGTTTTTT. Translating it yields CASSLAVKFPGELFF.

The chain links TRBV19 to TRBJ1-2; the D gene is possibly TRBD1 (5 bases). The V gene lost 9 bases and the J gene lost 6 bases, with 23 bases spanning the gap. The CDR3 consists of 15 residues. Germline CDR1 is LNHDA and CDR2 is SQIVND (reference sequence). The CDR3 region has the DNA TGTGCCAGCACGGGACTCCCCCACCCCAGGGATGGCTACACCTTC. Translated, it gives CASTGLPHPRDGYTF.

This clone was observed a few times. In DNA, the CDR3 is TGTGCCAGCAGCCCCGACGCTGGGTACAATCAGCCCCAGCATTTT. Protein sequence: CASSPDAGYNQPQHF. The chain joins TRBV7-8 to TRBJ1-5; D is uncertain. Trimming took off 5 bases at V and 3 bases at J, with 14 bases between the two ends. Germline lookup yields CDR1 SGHVS and CDR2 FQNEAQ. There are 15 residues in the CDR3. The full variable domain, in which reference TRBV7-8 and TRBJ1-5 provide the parts outside the CDR3, is GAGVSQSPRYKVAKRGQDVALRCDPISGHVSLFWYQQALGQGPEFLTYFQNEAQLDKSGLPSDRFFAERPEGSVSTLKIQRTQQEDSAVYLCASSPDAGYNQPQHFGDGTRLSIL.

This CDR3 is CASSRPTGDPLEQYF. CDR3 DNA sequence: TGCGCCAGCAGCCGCCCGACAGGGGATCCTCTCGAGCAGTACTTC. The rearrangement uses TRBV4-1 and TRBJ2-7; TRBD1 aligns across 8 bases. The CDR3 runs to 15 residues. Germline values: CDR1 MGHRA, CDR2 YSYEKL. Trimming removed 4 bases from V and 6 bases from J; junction bases left unmatched: 11.